Listed below are T cell receptor beta chains from one sample, sequenced in a study of Graves' ophthalmopathy and Graves' hyperthyroidism. Via MiXCR, TCRdb re-called the multiplex PCR reads, giving one row per CDR3 protein. The sample includes about 220,000 distinct CDR3 sequences, roughly 21% of them seen just once. Sequenced material: peripheral blood. The receptors stem from a woman in her forties or fifties with Graves' ophthalmopathy. CDR3s include the opening cysteine and the closing phenylalanine or tryptophan. Fields, in order: V gene, D gene, clone size, CDR3 protein. The D gene is left open where the match is weak. Rows give clone size only sometimes, using once, few, many, or a class for an expanded clone.

V: TRBV7-9
D: .
size: many
CDR3: CASSLLGGPPRNLHF

V: TRBV5-4
D: TRBD2
size: many
CDR3: CASSLTGTSGGELFF

V: TRBV19
D: .
size: many
CDR3: CASSIGTSYEQYF

V: TRBV6-5
D: TRBD1
size: many
CDR3: CASSYLSGTGRHEQYF

V: TRBV20-1
D: .
size: many
CDR3: CSAHHPNYGYTF

V: TRBV11-1
D: .
size: many
CDR3: CASRPSTGTHYTEAFF

V: TRBV11-2
D: .
size: many
CDR3: CASSPRGQTHTGELFF

V: TRBV5-1
D: TRBD1
size: many
CDR3: CASKQGDLGEQYF

V: TRBV6-2/TRBV6-3
D: .
size: .
CDR3: CASREVLSEAFF

V: TRBV5-1
D: TRBD2
size: many
CDR3: CASSLTSGNYEQYF

V: TRBV10-3
D: .
size: once
CDR3: CAISEDRYGYTF

V: TRBV6-2/TRBV6-3
D: .
size: .
CDR3: CASSYSLYEQYF

V: TRBV12-3/TRBV12-4
D: .
size: .
CDR3: CASSLAGVGNIQYF

V: TRBV5-1
D: .
size: many
CDR3: CASSLDTYSYEQYF